The 31 T cell receptor beta chains given below trace back to one sample, sequenced in a study of T cell changes during pregnancy in multiple sclerosis. Generated by immunoSEQ multiplex PCR, the TCRdb table keeps only in-frame clones and is missing some. The repertoire holds about 58,000 clones, with 75% to 95% as singletons. This specimen consisted of CD4+ T cells from peripheral blood mononuclear cells, obtained after pregnancy. These receptor sequences come from a female donor in good health, enrolled as a control in a pregnancy study.

The chain links TRBV19 to TRBJ1-5; TRBD1 agrees at 7 bases. The CDR3 totals 15 residues. Germline V gene data show CDR1 as LNHDA and CDR2 as SQIVND (reference sequence). With 1 base clipped from V and 4 bases from J, the junction kept 4 bases outside the gene matches. DNA of the CDR3: TGTGCCAGTAGTATAGTAGCAGGGGGAAATCAGCCCCAGCATTTT. Its translation is CASSIVAGGNQPQHF.

The chain employs TRBV9 and TRBJ2-5; D perhaps matches TRBD1 (5 bases). V dropped 4 bases and J dropped 1 base, with 17 bases sitting between them. Germline CDR1 reads SGDLS; CDR2 reads YYNGEE. The CDR3 spans 16 residues. The CDR3 loop reads CASSPYLGRTQETQYF. The CDR3 DNA sequence: TGTGCCAGCAGCCCCTACTTGGGGCGGACCCAAGAGACCCAGTACTTC.

This sequence joins TRBV5-4 and TRBJ2-1; 8 bases fit TRBD1. CDR1 and CDR2 from the germline V gene are SGHNT and YYREEE (reference sequence). This CDR3 contains 15 residues. The V and J ends lost 4 bases and 7 bases, in that order; junction bases with no gene match: 10. CDR3 sequence reads: CASSIGQGQRNEQFF. In DNA form, the CDR3 reads TGTGCCAGCAGCATCGGACAGGGCCAGAGGAATGAGCAGTTCTTC. The full variable domain, its missing parts supplied by reference TRBV5-4 and TRBJ2-1, is ETGVTQSPTHLIKTRGQQVTLRCSSQSGHNTVSWYQQALGQGPQFIFQYYREEENGRGNFPPRFSGLQFPNYSSELNVNALELDDSALYLCASSIGQGQRNEQFFGPGTRLTVL.

J is TRBJ1-2 and V is TRBV6-1; TRBD1 aligns across 8 bases. Losses at the gene ends were 6 bases for V and 8 bases for J; bases not matched to a gene: 8. In germline, CDR1 is MNHNS, CDR2 SASEGT. The CDR3 length is 13 residues. The CDR3 nucleotides read TGTGCCAGCAGATCGGACAGGGAACGGGGCTACACCTTC. The encoded protein is CASRSDRERGYTF.

The rearrangement uses TRBV6-5 and TRBJ1-2; 9 nucleotides line up with TRBD1. J lost 4 bases, V lost 10 bases, and 13 bases had no gene match. Looked up from germline, CDR1 is MNHEY and CDR2 is SVGAGI. The CDR3 is 15 amino acids. The CDR3 DNA is TGTGCCACCTTAAAACAGGGGGCGGAGGTCTATGGCTACACCTTC. This sequence encodes CATLKQGAEVYGYTF.

The chain uses TRBV15 and TRBJ2-5, with D perhaps matching TRBD1 (6 bases). V was pared by 0 bases and J by 1 base, with 9 bases between. The CDR3 extends over 15 amino acids. Germline V lookup: CDR1 LNHNV, CDR2 YYDKDF (reference sequence). The CDR3 is CATSRDKGGQETQYF. The CDR3 DNA reads TGTGCCACCAGCAGAGATAAAGGGGGCCAAGAGACCCAGTACTTC.

The gene calls are TRBV11-2 and TRBJ2-7; 11 nucleotides align to TRBD1. This CDR3 is 17 amino acids long. The germline V gene has CDR1 SGHAT and CDR2 FQNNGV. J was trimmed by 3 bases and V by 5 bases; bases with no gene match: 12. The CDR3 here is CASSPPRPGQGVYEQYF. DNA for the CDR3: TGTGCCAGCAGCCCTCCTCGGCCGGGACAGGGGGTCTACGAGCAGTACTTC.

The chain links TRBV18 to TRBJ2-2; tentative D call: TRBD2 (7 bases). CDR1 and CDR2 from the germline V gene are KGHSH and LQKENI. The CDR3 extends over 15 amino acids. The germline V and J ends were trimmed by 2 bases and 5 bases, with 12 bases remaining between them. The CDR3, as DNA: TGTGCCAGCTCACCATCGGGGGGCCAAACCGGGGAGCTGTTTTTT. Translating it yields CASSPSGGQTGELFF.

This chain uses TRBV2 with TRBJ2-1; 8 nucleotides line up with TRBD2. V lost 6 bases and J lost 8; bases outside the gene matches: 18. The CDR3 sequence is 17 residues long. Looked up from germline, CDR1 is SNHLY and CDR2 is FYNNEI. This CDR3 is CASRPGDGRGGSDEQFF. CDR3 DNA sequence: TGTGCCAGCAGGCCCGGGGACGGGAGGGGGGGATCGGATGAGCAGTTCTTC. The full variable domain, rest sourced from reference TRBV2 and TRBJ2-1, is EPEVTQTPSHQVTQMGQEVILRCVPISNHLYFYWYRQILGQKVEFLVSFYNNEISEKSEIFDDQFSVERPDGSNFTLKIRSTKLEDSAMYFCASRPGDGRGGSDEQFFGPGTRLTVL.

This chain joins TRBV9 and TRBJ1-1, with TRBD1 as a possible D gene (5 bases). There are 14 residues in the CDR3. The germline V gene encodes CDR1 SGDLS and CDR2 YYNGEE. Trimming removed 1 base from V and 5 bases from J, with 12 bases in between. CDR3 loop: CASSVRGAGTEAFF. CDR3 DNA: TGTGCCAGCAGCGTAAGAGGGGCGGGGACTGAAGCTTTCTTT.

This clone was seen ten or more times. The chain has TRBV1 and TRBJ2-5; TRBD1 is taken as the D call from the table, unchecked against the DNA. TRBV1 is described as a pseudogene. This CDR3 spans 12 amino acids. The chain's CDR3 is CTSSRRGETQYF. The DNA for the CDR3 is TGCACCAGCAGCCGAAGGGGAGAGACCCAGTACTTC.

The rearrangement joins TRBV30 to TRBJ1-1; the match to TRBD1 covers 9 bases. CDR1 is GTSNPN, CDR2 SVGIG, per germline (reference sequence). J was trimmed by 7 bases and V by 0 bases; bases with no gene match: 3. This CDR3 spans 13 amino acids. The CDR3 DNA reads as TGTGCCTGGAGTGTCGGGACAGGGCGTGAAGCTTTCTTT. It encodes CAWSVGTGREAFF.

V is TRBV9 and J is TRBJ1-2; 7 nucleotides align to TRBD1. CDR1 and CDR2 (germline): SGDLS, YYNGEE. The CDR3 is 13 residues long. Trimming took 6 bases from V and 6 from J; bases not matched to a gene: 8. CDR3 sequence: CASTQGVKDGYTF. The CDR3, as DNA: TGTGCCAGCACCCAGGGGGTGAAGGATGGCTACACCTTC.

The V call is TRBV28, the J call TRBJ1-4; possibly TRBD1 for D (6 bases). CDR3 length: 14 residues. CDR1 and CDR2 from the germline V gene are MDHEN and SYDVKM. V lost 8 bases to trimming and J lost 7 bases, with 17 bases between them. The CDR3 coding sequence is TGTGCCAGCGACCAACAGGGAGTCGGTGAAAAACTGTTTTTT. This gives the protein CASDQQGVGEKLFF. The complete variable domain, with remaining parts taken from reference TRBV28 and TRBJ1-4, reads DVKVTQSSRYLVKRTGEKVFLECVQDMDHENMFWYRQDPGLGLRLIYFSYDVKMKEKGDIPEGYSVSREKKERFSLILESASTNQTSMYLCASDQQGVGEKLFFGSGTQLSVL.

The rearrangement joins TRBV7-2 to TRBJ1-2, with 8 bases fitting TRBD1. The V gene end was trimmed by 4 bases and the J gene end by 1 base; junction bases not matched to a gene: 2. Germline CDR1 and CDR2: SGHTA and FQGNSA. This CDR3 comprises 14 residues. DNA of the CDR3: TGTGCCAGCAGCTGGGGACAGGATAACTATGGCTACACCTTC. This codes for CASSWGQDNYGYTF.

The chain employs TRBV6-1 and TRBJ1-1; possible D gene TRBD1, 6 bases. V lost 3 bases and J lost 3, with 8 bases in between. Germline CDR1 MNHNS, CDR2 SASEGT. The CDR3 covers 13 residues. The CDR3 DNA sequence: TGTGCCAGCAGTGAGGCAGGGGACACTGAAGCTTTCTTT. Its protein product is CASSEAGDTEAFF.

In DNA form, the CDR3 reads TGTGCCAGCAGCTTCGGAGGAGTGAACACTGAAGCTTTCTTT. This encodes CASSFGGVNTEAFF. The chain couples TRBV5-6 to TRBJ1-1, with no clear D. Germline V gene lookup returns CDR1 SGHDT and CDR2 YYEEEE. Trimming left V 2 bases short and J 0 bases short, with 8 bases between. The CDR3 is made up of 14 amino acids. The whole variable domain, filled in from reference TRBV5-6 and TRBJ1-1, reads DAGVTQSPTHLIKTRGQQVTLRCSPKSGHDTVSWYQQALGQGPQFIFQYYEEEERQRGNFPDRFSGHQFPNYSSELNVNALLLGDSALYLCASSFGGVNTEAFFGQGTRLTVV.

The chain links TRBV7-8 to TRBJ2-1; possibly TRBD1 for D (5 bases). V lost 5 bases, J lost 4 bases, and 9 bases lay in between. CDR1 is SGHVS, CDR2 FQNEAQ, per germline. This CDR3 comprises 13 residues. CDR3 residues: CASSPTDYNEQFF. Written as DNA, the CDR3 is TGTGCCAGCAGCCCGACAGATTACAATGAGCAGTTCTTC.

This chain joins TRBV6-5 and TRBJ2-3; 8 nucleotides align to TRBD2. Germline V gives CDR1 MNHEY, CDR2 SVGAGI. With 0 bases clipped from V and 7 bases from J, the junction kept 9 bases outside the gene matches. This CDR3 region has 16 residues. The CDR3 protein is CASSYSAGGPGHTQYF. CDR3 nucleotides: TGTGCCAGCAGTTACTCGGCGGGGGGACCTGGTCATACGCAGTATTTT.

The J gene is TRBJ1-6, the V gene TRBV9; TRBD1 aligns across 8 bases. The V gene's germline CDR1 is SGDLS and CDR2 YYNGEE. Unmatched junction bases numbered 8, after V lost 2 bases and J lost 10 bases. This CDR3 contains 15 residues. The CDR3 spells CASSVGQGGLSPLHF. In DNA, the CDR3 is TGTGCCAGCAGCGTTGGACAGGGAGGCCTCTCACCCCTCCACTTT.

On this clone itself: Mismatch with germline at one junction end may stem from a read error. The chain links TRBV18 to TRBJ1-2; no clear D. The CDR3 has 15 amino acids. From germline, CDR1 is KGHSH and CDR2 LQKENI. Here the CDR3 DNA reads TGTGCCAGCTCGCCACTCGGGGATACTAACTATGGCTACACCTTC. Its protein product is CASSPLGDTNYGYTF.

As DNA, the CDR3 is TGCAGCGTTACAGGGTCCTACGAGCAGTACTTC. Its protein is CSVTGSYEQYF. This chain uses TRBV29-1 with TRBJ2-7, with a tentative D call TRBD1 (6 bases). The germline CDR1 and CDR2 sequences are SQVTM and ANQGSEA. V was shortened by 5 bases and J by 1 base, with 6 bases between the two germline ends. The CDR3 loop spans 11 amino acids.

The chain has TRBV19 and TRBJ2-7; no definite D call. Per the germline V gene, CDR1 is LNHDA and CDR2 is SQIVND (reference sequence). The CDR3 consists of 12 residues. Trimming took off 4 bases at V and 0 bases at J, with 4 bases between the two ends. The CDR3 coding sequence is TGTGCCAGTAGTACGAGCTCCTACGAGCAGTACTTC. Amino acids: CASSTSSYEQYF. Filled out from reference TRBV19 and TRBJ2-7, the complete variable domain reads DGGITQSPKYLFRKEGQNVTLSCEQNLNHDAMYWYRQDPGQGLRLIYYSQIVNDFQKGDIAEGYSVSREKKESFPLTVTSAQKNPTAFYLCASSTSSYEQYFGPGTRLTVT.

J is TRBJ2-3 and V is TRBV30; TRBD1 matches 9 bases. Trimming at V came to 5 bases and at J to 3 bases, leaving 12 bases not matched to a gene. The CDR3 runs to 16 residues. CDR1 is GTSNPN, CDR2 SVGIG, per germline (reference sequence). CDR3 bases: TGTGCCTGGGTCCGCGGACACAGGGGGCGTACAGATACGCAGTATTTT. Its protein is CAWVRGHRGRTDTQYF.

The chain has TRBV11-2 and TRBJ1-5; TRBD1 matches at 7 bases. The CDR3 consists of 14 residues. J gave up 7 bases and V 2 bases, and 5 bases lay outside the gene matches. CDR1 is SGHAT and CDR2 is FQNNGV in the germline V gene. The CDR3 coding sequence is TGTGCCAGCAGCTTACAACAGGGGCGACAGCCCCAGCATTTT. Amino acid sequence: CASSLQQGRQPQHF.

The chain is built from TRBV21-1 and TRBJ1-2. TRBV21-1 corresponds to a pseudogene. CDR3 length: 12 amino acids. CDR3 sequence (DNA): TGTGCCAGCAGCAAAGCGGAGATACACTACACCTTC. Translating it yields CASSKAEIHYTF.

The gene calls are TRBV5-5 and TRBJ1-2; 7 positions agree with TRBD1. The CDR3 has 16 residues. V was clipped by 1 base and J by 7 bases; unmatched bases: 13. CDR1 is SGHKS and CDR2 is YYEKEE in the germline V gene (reference sequence). CDR3 protein: CASSLIREGGASGYTF. In DNA form, the CDR3 reads TGTGCCAGCAGCTTGATCCGAGAAGGGGGCGCTTCTGGCTACACCTTC.

V usage is TRBV7-2 and J usage is TRBJ2-7, with TRBD1 matching over 9 bases. V lost 5 bases to trimming and J lost 2 bases; unmatched junction nucleotides: 4. This CDR3 region has 14 residues. Germline CDR1 reads SGHTA; CDR2 reads FQGNSA. The CDR3 spells CASSINRGPYEQYF. Here the CDR3 DNA reads TGTGCCAGCAGCATCAACAGGGGGCCCTACGAGCAGTACTTC.

This chain connects TRBV6-1 to TRBJ1-2; D gene unclear. CDR1 and CDR2 from the germline V gene are MNHNS and SASEGT. The CDR3 runs to 17 residues. The germline V and J ends were trimmed by 1 base and 3 bases, with 18 bases remaining between them. The CDR3 region is CASSEGLAFPLDYGYTF. The CDR3 region has the DNA TGTGCCAGCAGTGAAGGGCTCGCATTCCCATTGGACTATGGCTACACCTTC.

The V gene is TRBV10-1, the J gene TRBJ2-3; TRBD2 aligns across 11 bases. Germline assignment: CDR1 WNHNN and CDR2 SYGVQD (reference sequence). CDR3 length: 16 residues. V gave up 8 bases and J gave up 8 bases; unmatched junction bases: 15. CDR3 region: CASAISGGAERGTQYF. In DNA, the CDR3 is TGCGCCAGCGCCATTAGCGGGGGGGCCGAGAGGGGTACGCAGTATTTT.

The CDR3 sequence: CASSQGQVQETQYF. For the CDR3, the DNA is TGCGCCAGCAGCCAAGGACAGGTGCAGGAGACCCAGTACTTC. The chain carries TRBV4-1 and TRBJ2-5; perhaps TRBD1 as D (6 bases). V lost 1 base to trimming and J lost 5 bases, with 11 bases between them. The CDR3 consists of 14 residues. Germline V lookup: CDR1 MGHRA, CDR2 YSYEKL.